This is a list of T cell receptor beta chains from one sample in a study of blood T cell repertoires in COVID-19. This table comes from immunoSEQ multiplex PCR, and its TCRdb copy is limited to in-frame clones, with some not included. The sample records 200,000 to 250,000 clones, roughly 80% being singletons. The material sequenced was PBMCs or T cells enriched from blood (not recorded which). The receptors stem from a man in his sixties who had recovered from COVID-19. The CDR3 runs from the conserved cysteine through the conserved F or W. The D gene is left open where the match is weak. Some rows have no size entry. The others give once, few or many, or a class for an expanded clone.

V,J,D,size,CDR3,DNA
TRBV27,TRBJ1-2,NA,NA,CASSLRFVTGSYGYTF,TGTGCCAGCAGTTTGAGGTTCGTGACAGGATCATATGGCTACACCTTC
TRBV5-1,TRBJ2-7,NA,NA,CASSLGTESYEQYF,TGCGCCAGCAGCTTGGGGACAGAGTCCTACGAGCAGTACTTC
TRBV15,TRBJ1-5,NA,NA,CATSSQLNSNQPQHF,TGTGCCACCAGCAGCCAACTTAATAGCAATCAGCCCCAGCATTTT
TRBV4-2,TRBJ2-7,NA,NA,CASSQSPLGASQTYEQYF,TGTGCCAGCAGCCAATCCCCCCTGGGGGCAAGCCAGACCTACGAGCAGTACTTC
TRBV5-1,TRBJ1-4,NA,NA,CASSLLTGTNEKLFF,TGCGCCAGCAGCTTACTGACAGGAACTAATGAAAAACTGTTTTTT
TRBV19,TRBJ1-5,TRBD1,NA,CASRQDRGWGQPQHF,TGTGCCAGTAGGCAAGACAGGGGTTGGGGTCAGCCCCAGCATTTT
TRBV27,TRBJ1-2,NA,NA,CASSLSGDYGYTF,TGTGCCAGCAGTTTATCAGGGGACTATGGCTACACCTTC
TRBV5-1,TRBJ1-6,NA,NA,CASSLGAGANSPLHF,TGCGCCAGCAGCTTGGGGGCAGGGGCAAATTCACCCCTCCACTTT
TRBV20-1,TRBJ1-5,NA,NA,CSASSGTQQPQHF,TGCAGTGCTAGTTCCGGGACACAGCAGCCCCAGCATTTT
TRBV19,TRBJ2-7,NA,NA,CASSGQSYEQYF,TGTGCCAGTAGTGGACAGAGCTACGAGCAGTACTTC
TRBV7-9,TRBJ2-7,NA,NA,CASSPGGMGLGTYEQYF,TGTGCCAGCAGCCCCGGGGGAATGGGATTGGGAACCTACGAGCAGTACTTC
TRBV7-8,TRBJ2-7,NA,NA,CASSLPGLEQYF,TGTGCCAGCAGCTTACCAGGGCTCGAGCAGTACTTC
TRBV10-3,TRBJ2-5,NA,NA,CAISESSQGRETQYF,TGTGCCATCAGTGAGTCGTCGCAGGGCAGGGAGACCCAGTACTTC
TRBV12-3/TRBV12-4,TRBJ1-2,TRBD1,NA,CASSADRSYGYTF,TGTGCCAGCAGTGCGGACAGGAGTTATGGCTACACCTTC
TRBV19,TRBJ1-4,NA,NA,CASSPNEKLFF,TGTGCCAGTAGTCCGAATGAAAAACTGTTTTTT
TRBV7-9,TRBJ1-4,TRBD1,NA,CASSWTGADEKLFF,TGTGCCAGCAGCTGGACAGGGGCGGATGAAAAACTGTTTTTT
TRBV2,TRBJ2-1,TRBD1,many,CASSGPPGQSKYNEQFF,TGTGCCAGCAGTGGGCCCCCGGGACAGAGCAAATACAATGAGCAGTTCTTC
TRBV4-2,TRBJ1-2,NA,NA,CASSQRGGDGYTF,TGTGCCAGCAGCCAAAGGGGCGGGGATGGCTACACCTTC
TRBV4-3,TRBJ1-3,NA,NA,CASTEQGSSGNTIYF,TGCGCCAGCACGGAACAGGGAAGCTCTGGAAACACCATATATTTT
TRBV7-3,TRBJ1-1,TRBD1,few,CASSRDRNTEAFF,TGTGCCAGCAGCCGGGACAGGAACACTGAAGCTTTCTTT
TRBV7-9,TRBJ2-3,TRBD2,NA,CASRSRQRDSGGRADTQYF,TGTGCCAGCAGGTCTCGCCAGAGGGACAGCGGGGGGCGCGCAGATACGCAGTATTTT
TRBV7-8,TRBJ2-1,TRBD1,NA,CASSTDRSGREFF,TGTGCCAGCAGCACGGACAGGTCGGGTAGGGAGTTCTTC
TRBV6-1,TRBJ1-3,NA,NA,CASSELLGHSGNTIYF,TGTGCCAGCAGTGAACTTCTGGGCCACTCTGGAAACACCATATATTTT